The source of this TCR beta chain is a study of control samples from healthy donors and cancer patients. The ends were cut back, 6 bases at V and 5 bases at J, with 13 bases in the middle. The V gene's germline CDR1 is SNHLY and CDR2 FYNNEI. This CDR3 comprises 13 residues. Sequencing used immunoSEQ multiplex PCR; TCRdb keeps in-frame clones, though not all of them. The profile shows roughly 120,000 clones, approximately 94% of them singletons. The source is a man between 45 and 60 years old with head and neck cancer. The sequencing input was PBMCs. The genes are TRBV2 and TRBJ2-5; no reliable D call. CDR3 coding DNA: TGTGCCAGCAGCCCACTGAGTCGGGAGACCCAGTACTTC. It yields the protein CASSPLSRETQYF.